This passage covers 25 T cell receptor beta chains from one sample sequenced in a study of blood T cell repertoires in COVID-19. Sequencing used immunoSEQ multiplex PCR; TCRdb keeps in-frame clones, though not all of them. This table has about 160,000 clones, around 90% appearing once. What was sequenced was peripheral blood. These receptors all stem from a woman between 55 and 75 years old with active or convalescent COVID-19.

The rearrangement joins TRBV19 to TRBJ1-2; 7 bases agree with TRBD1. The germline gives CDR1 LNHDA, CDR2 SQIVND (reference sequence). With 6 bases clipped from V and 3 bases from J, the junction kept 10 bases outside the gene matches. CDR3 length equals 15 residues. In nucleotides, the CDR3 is TGTGCCAGTAGCGTGACCAGGGACAGCGACTATGGCTACACCTTC. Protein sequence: CASSVTRDSDYGYTF. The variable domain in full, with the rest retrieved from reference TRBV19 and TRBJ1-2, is DGGITQSPKYLFRKEGQNVTLSCEQNLNHDAMYWYRQDPGQGLRLIYYSQIVNDFQKGDIAEGYSVSREKKESFPLTVTSAQKNPTAFYLCASSVTRDSDYGYTFGSGTRLTVV.

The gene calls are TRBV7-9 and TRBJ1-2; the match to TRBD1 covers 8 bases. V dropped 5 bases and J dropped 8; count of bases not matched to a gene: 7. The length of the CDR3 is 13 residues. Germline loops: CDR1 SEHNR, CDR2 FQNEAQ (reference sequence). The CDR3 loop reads CASSRPGGWGYTF. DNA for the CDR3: TGTGCCAGCAGCCGACCAGGGGGCTGGGGCTACACCTTC.

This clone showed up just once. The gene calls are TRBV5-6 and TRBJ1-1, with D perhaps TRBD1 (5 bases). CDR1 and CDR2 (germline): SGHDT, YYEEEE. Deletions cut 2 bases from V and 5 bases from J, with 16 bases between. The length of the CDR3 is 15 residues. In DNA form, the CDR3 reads TGTGCCAGCAGCTTCTCTCGGGGGGGAGAGACTGAAGCTTTCTTT. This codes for CASSFSRGGETEAFF.

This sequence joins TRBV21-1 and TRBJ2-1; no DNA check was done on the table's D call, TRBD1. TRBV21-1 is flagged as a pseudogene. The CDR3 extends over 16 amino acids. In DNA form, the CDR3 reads TGTGCCAGCAGCAAAGCGTCCAGGGGCGCTCAGAAAGTGCAGTTCTTC. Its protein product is CASSKASRGAQKVQFF.

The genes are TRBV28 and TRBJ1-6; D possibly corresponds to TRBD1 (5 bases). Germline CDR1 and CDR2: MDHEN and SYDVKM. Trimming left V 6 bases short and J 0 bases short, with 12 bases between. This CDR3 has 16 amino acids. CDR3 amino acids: CASRRDLSSYNSPLHF. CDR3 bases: TGTGCCAGCAGGCGGGACTTAAGCTCCTATAATTCACCCCTCCACTTT.

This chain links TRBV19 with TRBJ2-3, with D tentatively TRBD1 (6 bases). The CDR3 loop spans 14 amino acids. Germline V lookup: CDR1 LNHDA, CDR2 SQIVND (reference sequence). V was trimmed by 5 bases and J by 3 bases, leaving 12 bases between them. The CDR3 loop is CASSSPGATDTQYF. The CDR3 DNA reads TGTGCCAGTAGTTCCCCAGGGGCAACAGATACGCAGTATTTT.

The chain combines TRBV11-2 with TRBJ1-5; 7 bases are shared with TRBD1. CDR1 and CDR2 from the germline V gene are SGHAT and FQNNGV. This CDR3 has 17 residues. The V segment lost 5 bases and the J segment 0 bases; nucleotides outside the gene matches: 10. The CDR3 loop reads CASSPGTDWYSNQPQHF. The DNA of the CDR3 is TGTGCCAGCAGCCCAGGGACAGACTGGTATAGCAATCAGCCCCAGCATTTT. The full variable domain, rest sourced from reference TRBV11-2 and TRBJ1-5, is EAGVAQSPRYKIIEKRQSVAFWCNPISGHATLYWYQQILGQGPKLLIQFQNNGVVDDSQLPKDRFSAERLKGVDSTLKIQPAKLEDSAVYLCASSPGTDWYSNQPQHFGDGTRLSIL.

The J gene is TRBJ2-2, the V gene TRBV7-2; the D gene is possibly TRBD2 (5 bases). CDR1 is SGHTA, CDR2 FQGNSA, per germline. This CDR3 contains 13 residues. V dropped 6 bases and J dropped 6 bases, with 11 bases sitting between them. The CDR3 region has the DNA TGTGCCAGCAGTGACGCGAGGGCCGGGGAGCTGTTTTTT. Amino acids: CASSDARAGELFF.

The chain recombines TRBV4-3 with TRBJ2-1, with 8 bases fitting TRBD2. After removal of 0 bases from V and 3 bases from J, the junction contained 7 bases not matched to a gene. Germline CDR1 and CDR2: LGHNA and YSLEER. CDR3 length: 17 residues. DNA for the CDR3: TGCGCCAGCAGCCAAGAGGCCAGCGGGGGTTTCTACAATGAGCAGTTCTTC. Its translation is CASSQEASGGFYNEQFF.

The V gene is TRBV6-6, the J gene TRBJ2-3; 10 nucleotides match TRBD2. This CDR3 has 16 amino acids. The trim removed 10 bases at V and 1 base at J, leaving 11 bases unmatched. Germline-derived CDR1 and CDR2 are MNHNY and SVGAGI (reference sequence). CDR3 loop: CAIQELAGSGTDTQYF. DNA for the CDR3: TGTGCCATACAGGAACTAGCGGGGTCGGGCACAGATACGCAGTATTTT.

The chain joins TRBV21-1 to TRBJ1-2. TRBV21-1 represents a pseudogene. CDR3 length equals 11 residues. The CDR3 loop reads CASRWYCGYTF. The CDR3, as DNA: TGTGCCAGCAGATGGTACTGTGGCTACACCTTC.

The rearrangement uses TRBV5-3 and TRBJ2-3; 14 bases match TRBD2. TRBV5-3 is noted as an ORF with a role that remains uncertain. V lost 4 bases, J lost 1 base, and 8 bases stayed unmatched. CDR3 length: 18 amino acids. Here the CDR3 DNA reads TGTGCCAGAAGCCCCCGACTAGCGGGGGGGTATCGCACAGATACGCAGTATTTT. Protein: CARSPRLAGGYRTDTQYF.

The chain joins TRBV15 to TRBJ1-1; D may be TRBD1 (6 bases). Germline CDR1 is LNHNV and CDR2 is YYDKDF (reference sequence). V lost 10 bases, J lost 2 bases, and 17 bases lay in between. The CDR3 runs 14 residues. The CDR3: CASDAGTPNTEAFF. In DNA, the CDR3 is TGTGCCAGCGACGCAGGGACACCTAACACTGAAGCTTTCTTT.

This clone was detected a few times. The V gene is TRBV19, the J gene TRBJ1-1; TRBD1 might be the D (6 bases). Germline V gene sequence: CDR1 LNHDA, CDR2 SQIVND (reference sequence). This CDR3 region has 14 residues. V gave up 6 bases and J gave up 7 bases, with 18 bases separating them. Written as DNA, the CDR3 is TGTGCCAGTAGCGAGGACAGCGTTCATGATGAAGCTTTCTTT. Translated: CASSEDSVHDEAFF.

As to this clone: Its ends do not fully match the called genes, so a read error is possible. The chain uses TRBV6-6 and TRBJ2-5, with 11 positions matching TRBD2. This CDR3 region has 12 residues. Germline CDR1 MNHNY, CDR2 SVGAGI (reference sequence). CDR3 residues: CASSSPGLADNF. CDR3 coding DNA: TGTGCCAGCAGTTCCCCGGGACTAGCGGATAACTTC.

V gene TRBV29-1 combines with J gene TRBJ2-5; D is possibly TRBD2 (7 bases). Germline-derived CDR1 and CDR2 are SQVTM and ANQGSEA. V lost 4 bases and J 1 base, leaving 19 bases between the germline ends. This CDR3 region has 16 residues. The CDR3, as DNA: TGCAGCGTTGGTGGCCCGCGGGGGCAGGTCCAAGAGACCCAGTACTTC. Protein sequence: CSVGGPRGQVQETQYF.

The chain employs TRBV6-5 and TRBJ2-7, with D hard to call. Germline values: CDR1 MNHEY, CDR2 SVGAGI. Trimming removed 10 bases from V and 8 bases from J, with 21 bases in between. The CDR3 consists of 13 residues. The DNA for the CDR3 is TGTGCCACCTTCTCCTACGAGCTAAAGAAGCAGTACTTC. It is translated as CATFSYELKKQYF.

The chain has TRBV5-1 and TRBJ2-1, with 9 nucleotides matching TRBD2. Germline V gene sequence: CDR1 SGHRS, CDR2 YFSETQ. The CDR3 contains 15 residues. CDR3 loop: CPRSGGGASYNEQFF. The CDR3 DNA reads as TGCCCCCGCAGCGGCGGGGGGGCCTCCTACAATGAGCAGTTCTTC.

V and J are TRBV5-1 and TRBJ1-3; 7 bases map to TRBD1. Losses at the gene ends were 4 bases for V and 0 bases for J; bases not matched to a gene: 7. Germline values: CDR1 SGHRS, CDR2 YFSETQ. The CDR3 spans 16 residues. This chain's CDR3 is CASSTGQVSSGNTIYF. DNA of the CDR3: TGCGCCAGCAGCACAGGACAGGTTAGCTCTGGAAACACCATATATTTT.

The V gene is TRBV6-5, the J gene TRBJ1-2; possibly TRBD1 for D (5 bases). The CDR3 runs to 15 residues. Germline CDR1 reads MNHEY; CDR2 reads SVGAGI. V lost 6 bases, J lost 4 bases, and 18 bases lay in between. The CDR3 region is CASSLGKGWAYGYTF. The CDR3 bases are TGTGCCAGCAGCCTGGGGAAGGGGTGGGCCTATGGCTACACCTTC.

The CDR3 bases are TGTGCCAGCAGTGGAGGGTGGAGGGGAAAAACGTTCTACGAGCAGTACTTC. Translating gives CASSGGWRGKTFYEQYF. This chain uses TRBV6-1 with TRBJ2-7, with D perhaps TRBD2 (6 bases). Trimming removed 4 bases at V and 3 bases at J, with 22 bases between. From germline, CDR1 is MNHNS and CDR2 SASEGT. The CDR3 extends over 17 amino acids.

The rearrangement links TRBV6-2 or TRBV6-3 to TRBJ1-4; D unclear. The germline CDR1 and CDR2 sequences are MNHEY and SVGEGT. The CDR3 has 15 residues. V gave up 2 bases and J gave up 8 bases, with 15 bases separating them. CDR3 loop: CASSYPKRSGEKLFF. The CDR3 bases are TGTGCCAGCAGTTACCCGAAACGGTCGGGGGAAAAACTGTTTTTT.

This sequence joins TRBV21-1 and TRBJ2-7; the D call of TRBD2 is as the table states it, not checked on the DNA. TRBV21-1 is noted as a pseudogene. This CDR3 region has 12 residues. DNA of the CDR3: TGTGCCAGCCCGAGCCGGGTTTACGAGCAGTACTTC. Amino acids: CASPSRVYEQYF.

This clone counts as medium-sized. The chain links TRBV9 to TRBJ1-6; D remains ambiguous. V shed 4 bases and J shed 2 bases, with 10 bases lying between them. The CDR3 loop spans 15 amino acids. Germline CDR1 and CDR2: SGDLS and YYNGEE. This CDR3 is CASSLTDTYNSPLHF. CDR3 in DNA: TGTGCCAGCAGCCTAACCGACACCTATAATTCACCCCTCCACTTT.

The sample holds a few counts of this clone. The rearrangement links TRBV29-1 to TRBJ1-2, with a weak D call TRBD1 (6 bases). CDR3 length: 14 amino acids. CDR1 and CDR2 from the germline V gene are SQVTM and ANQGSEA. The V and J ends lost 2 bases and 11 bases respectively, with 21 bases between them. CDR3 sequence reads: CSVEFEGQSRVYTF. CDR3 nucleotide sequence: TGCAGCGTTGAATTCGAAGGACAGTCCAGAGTATACACCTTC.